This TCR beta chain was retrieved from a study of cytomegalovirus exposure and HLA in healthy donors. Study-wide background: Earlier results showed 117 million unique TCR beta sequences derived from roughly 180 million T cells. Study observations and caveats: Relative to equally common others, HLA-associated TCR beta chains showed greater clonal expansion in a later analysis.

As concerns this clone: The antigen is unknown.

The PCR employed 60 Vbeta primers together with 13 Jbeta primers. Authors' processing steps: Unique TCR beta chains numbered approximately 80 million in a later analysis, with around 12 million shared. TCRdb's copy holds only in-frame clones and misses some; the assay was immunoSEQ multiplex PCR. The DNA was the basis for D and trimming; V, J and clone size are from that table. Of about 90,000 clones listed, roughly 60% are singletons. CDR3 length: 12 residues. Per germline, CDR1 SGHKS and CDR2 YYEKEE (reference sequence). Trimming removed 4 bases at V and 2 bases at J, with 7 bases between. The V gene is TRBV5-5, the J gene TRBJ2-7, with D possibly being TRBD1 (5 bases). The sequence was collected from a woman between 50 and 59 years old in good health and CMV-seropositive. Sequencing input: PBMCs. The CDR3 protein is CASSQGAYEQYF. The CDR3 bases are TGTGCCAGCAGCCAGGGTGCCTACGAGCAGTACTTC.